Included here is one TCR beta chain sequence, with context. Its specificity is not known. Germline V gene sequence: CDR1 MNHEY, CDR2 SMNVEV (reference sequence). V shed 7 bases, J shed 7 bases, and the junction held 8 bases outside the gene matches. The CDR3 is made up of 13 amino acids. The sample originates from a study of Ad26.COV2.S vaccination and SARS-CoV-2 variants. Treatment defined: around 19 received Ad26.COV2.S at low or high dose, single or two shots; about five received placebo; per-sample allocation not given. Samples were taken on day 63 after the first vaccine or placebo injection. TCRdb keeps only in-frame clones here, not all; method: immunoSEQ multiplex PCR. The table has 350,000 to 500,000 clones, roughly 91% seen once; the top ten hold about 4.5%. Points from the study as a whole: From the TCR breadth and depth analyses, total T cell responses may have been underestimated.

The sample here was peripheral blood, taken in a trial of Ad26.COV2.S vaccine versus placebo. The TCR was taken from a person aged 18-65 years who received the Ad26.COV2.S COVID-19 vaccine or a placebo. The chain joins TRBV27 to TRBJ2-7, with 9 bases fitting TRBD1. DNA of the CDR3: TGTGCCAGCACATCAACAGGGGGCTGGGAGCAGTACTTC. This codes for CASTSTGGWEQYF.